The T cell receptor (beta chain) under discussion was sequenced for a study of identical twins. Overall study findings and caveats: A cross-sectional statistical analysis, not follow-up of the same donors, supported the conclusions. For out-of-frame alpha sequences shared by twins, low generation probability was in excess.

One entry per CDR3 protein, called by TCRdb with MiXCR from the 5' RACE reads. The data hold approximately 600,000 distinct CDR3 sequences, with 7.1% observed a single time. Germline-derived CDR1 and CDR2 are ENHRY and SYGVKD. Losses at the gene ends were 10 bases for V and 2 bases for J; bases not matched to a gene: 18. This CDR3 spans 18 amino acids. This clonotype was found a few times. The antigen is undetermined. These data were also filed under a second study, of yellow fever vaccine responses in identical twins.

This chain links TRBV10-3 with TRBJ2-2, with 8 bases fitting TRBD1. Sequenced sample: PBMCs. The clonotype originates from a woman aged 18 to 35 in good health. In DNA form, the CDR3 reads TGTGCCACTTTACACAGGGGGATCCGGACTAATAACACCGGGGAGCTGTTTTTT. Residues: CATLHRGIRTNNTGELFF.